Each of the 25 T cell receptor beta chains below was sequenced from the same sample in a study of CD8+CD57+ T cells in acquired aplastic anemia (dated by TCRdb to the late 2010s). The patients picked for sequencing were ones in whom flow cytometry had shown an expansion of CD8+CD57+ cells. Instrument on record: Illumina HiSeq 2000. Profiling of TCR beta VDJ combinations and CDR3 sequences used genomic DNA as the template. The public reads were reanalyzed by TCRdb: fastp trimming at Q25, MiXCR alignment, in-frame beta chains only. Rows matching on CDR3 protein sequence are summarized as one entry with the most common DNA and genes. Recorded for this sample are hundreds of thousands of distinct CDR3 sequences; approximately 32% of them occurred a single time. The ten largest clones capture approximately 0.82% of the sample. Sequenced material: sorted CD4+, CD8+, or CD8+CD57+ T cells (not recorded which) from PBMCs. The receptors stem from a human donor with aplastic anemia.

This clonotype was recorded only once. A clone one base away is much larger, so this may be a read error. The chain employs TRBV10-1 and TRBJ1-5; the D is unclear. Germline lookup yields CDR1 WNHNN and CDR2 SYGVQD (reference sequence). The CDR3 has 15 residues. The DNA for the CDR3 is TGTGCCAGCAGTCCACTCGGTCCGGTCAATCAGCCCCAGCATTTT. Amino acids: CASSPLGPVNQPQHF.

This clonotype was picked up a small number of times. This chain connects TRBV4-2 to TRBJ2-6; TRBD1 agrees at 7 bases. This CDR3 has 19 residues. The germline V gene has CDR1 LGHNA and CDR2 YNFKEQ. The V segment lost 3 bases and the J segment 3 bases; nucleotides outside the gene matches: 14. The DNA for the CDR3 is TGTGCCAGCAGCCATCCCAAGGGGGCAGGGGGTGATGGGGCCAACGTCCTGACTTTC. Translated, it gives CASSHPKGAGGDGANVLTF.

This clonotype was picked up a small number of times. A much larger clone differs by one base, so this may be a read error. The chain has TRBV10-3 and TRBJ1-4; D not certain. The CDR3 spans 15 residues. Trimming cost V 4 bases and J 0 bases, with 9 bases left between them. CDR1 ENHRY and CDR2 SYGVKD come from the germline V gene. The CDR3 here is CAISGAETTNEKLFF. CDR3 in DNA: TGTGCCATCAGTGGAGCAGAAACAACTAATGAAAAACTGTTTTTT.

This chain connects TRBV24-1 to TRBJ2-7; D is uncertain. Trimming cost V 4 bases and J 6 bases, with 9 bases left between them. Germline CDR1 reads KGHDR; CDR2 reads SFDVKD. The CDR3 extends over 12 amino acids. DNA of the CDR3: TGTGCCACCAGTGACAGGAACTCCGAGCAGTACTTC. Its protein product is CATSDRNSEQYF.

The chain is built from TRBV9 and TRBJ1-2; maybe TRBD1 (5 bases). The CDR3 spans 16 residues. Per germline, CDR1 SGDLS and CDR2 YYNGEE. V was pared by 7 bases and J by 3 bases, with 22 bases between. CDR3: CASSPTWALQDYGYTF. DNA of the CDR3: TGTGCCAGCTCACCAACATGGGCCCTACAGGACTATGGCTACACCTTC.

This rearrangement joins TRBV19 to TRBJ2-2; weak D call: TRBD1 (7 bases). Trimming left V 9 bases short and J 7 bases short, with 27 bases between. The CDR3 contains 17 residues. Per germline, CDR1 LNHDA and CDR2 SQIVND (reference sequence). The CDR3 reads CASSLYQGGRLSGELFF. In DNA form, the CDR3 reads TGTGCCAGCAGCTTGTATCAGGGGGGCAGGTTAAGCGGGGAGCTGTTTTTT.

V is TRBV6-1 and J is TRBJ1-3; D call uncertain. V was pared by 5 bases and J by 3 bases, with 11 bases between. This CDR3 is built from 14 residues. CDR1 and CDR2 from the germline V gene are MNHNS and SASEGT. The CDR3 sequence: CASSPDGIGNTIYF. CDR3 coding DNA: TGTGCCAGCAGTCCCGACGGAATTGGAAACACCATATATTTT.

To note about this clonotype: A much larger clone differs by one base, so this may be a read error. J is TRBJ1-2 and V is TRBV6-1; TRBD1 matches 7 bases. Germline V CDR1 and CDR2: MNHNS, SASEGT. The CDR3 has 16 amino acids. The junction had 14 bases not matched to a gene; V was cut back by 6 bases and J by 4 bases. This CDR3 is CASRASDRVVGYGYTF. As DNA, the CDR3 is TGTGCCAGCAGGGCTAGCGACAGGGTCGTAGGCTATGGCTACACCTTC.

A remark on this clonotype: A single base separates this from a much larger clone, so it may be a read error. The DNA for the CDR3 is TGTGCCAGCGGGAGTGAATCGTATGAGCAGTTCTTC. It encodes CASGSESYEQFF. The rearrangement joins TRBV2 to TRBJ2-1, with D maybe TRBD2 (5 bases). The V and J ends lost 8 bases and 8 bases respectively, with 13 bases between them. From germline, CDR1 is SNHLY and CDR2 FYNNEI. There are 12 residues in the CDR3.

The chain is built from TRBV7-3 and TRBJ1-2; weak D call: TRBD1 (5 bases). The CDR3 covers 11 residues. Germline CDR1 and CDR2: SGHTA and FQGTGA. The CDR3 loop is CATVGARGYTF. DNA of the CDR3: TGTGCTACGGTTGGGGCGCGGGGCTACACCTTC.

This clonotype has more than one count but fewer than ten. The CDR3 DNA reads as TGTGCCAGCAGCTTAACGTTTGGGGGGAACACTGAAGCTTTCTTT. This encodes CASSLTFGGNTEAFF. The rearrangement joins TRBV7-3 to TRBJ1-1, with a weak D call TRBD1 (5 bases). Germline V gene sequence: CDR1 SGHTA, CDR2 FQGTGA. This CDR3 comprises 15 residues. Trimming removed 0 bases from V and 1 base from J, with 9 bases in between.

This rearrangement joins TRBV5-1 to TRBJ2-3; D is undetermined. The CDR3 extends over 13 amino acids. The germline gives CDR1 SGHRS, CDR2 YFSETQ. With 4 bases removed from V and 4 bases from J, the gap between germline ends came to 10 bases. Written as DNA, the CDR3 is TGCGCCAGCAGCCCGTCGGTCGCAGATACGCAGTATTTT. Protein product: CASSPSVADTQYF.

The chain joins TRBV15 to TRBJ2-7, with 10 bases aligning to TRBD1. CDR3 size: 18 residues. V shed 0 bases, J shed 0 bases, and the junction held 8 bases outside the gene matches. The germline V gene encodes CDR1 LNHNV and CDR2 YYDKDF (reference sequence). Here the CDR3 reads CATSREYLGTGASYEQYF. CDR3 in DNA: TGTGCCACCAGCAGAGAGTACCTAGGGACAGGGGCCTCCTACGAGCAGTACTTC. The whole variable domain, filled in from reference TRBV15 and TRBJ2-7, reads DAMVIQNPRYQVTQFGKPVTLSCSQTLNHNVMYWYQQKSSQAPKLLFHYYDKDFNNEADTPDNFQSRRPNTSFCFLDIRSPGLGDTAMYLCATSREYLGTGASYEQYFGPGTRLTVT.

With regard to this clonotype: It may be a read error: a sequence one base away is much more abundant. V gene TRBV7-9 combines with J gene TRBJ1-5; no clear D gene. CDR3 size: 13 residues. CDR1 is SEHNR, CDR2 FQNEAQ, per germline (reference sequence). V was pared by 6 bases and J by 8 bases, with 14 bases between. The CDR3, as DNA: TGTGCCAGCAGGCCTGGACGGGATAAGCCCCAGCATTTT. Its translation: CASRPGRDKPQHF.

The CDR3 is CAGSRDRVRNEQFF. As DNA, the CDR3 is TGTGCCGGCAGTAGGGACAGGGTGAGGAATGAGCAGTTCTTC. This chain connects TRBV10-3 to TRBJ2-1, with 9 bases lining up with TRBD1. The CDR3 covers 14 residues. The trim removed 11 bases at V and 7 bases at J, leaving 12 bases unmatched. Germline V gene data show CDR1 as ENHRY and CDR2 as SYGVKD.

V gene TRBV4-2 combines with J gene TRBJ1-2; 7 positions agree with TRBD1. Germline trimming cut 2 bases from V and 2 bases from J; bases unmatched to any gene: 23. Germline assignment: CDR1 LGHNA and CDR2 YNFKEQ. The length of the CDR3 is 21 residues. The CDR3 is CASSQHVQSPVMGTVNYGYTF. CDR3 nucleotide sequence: TGTGCCAGCAGCCAACATGTTCAATCCCCAGTGATGGGGACAGTAAACTATGGCTACACCTTC.

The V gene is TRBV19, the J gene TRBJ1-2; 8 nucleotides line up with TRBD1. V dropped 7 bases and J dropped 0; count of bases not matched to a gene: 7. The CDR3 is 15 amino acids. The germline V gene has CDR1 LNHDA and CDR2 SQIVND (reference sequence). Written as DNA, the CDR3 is TGTGCCAGTACCCTCGGGACAGGAGCTAACTATGGCTACACCTTC. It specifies CASTLGTGANYGYTF.

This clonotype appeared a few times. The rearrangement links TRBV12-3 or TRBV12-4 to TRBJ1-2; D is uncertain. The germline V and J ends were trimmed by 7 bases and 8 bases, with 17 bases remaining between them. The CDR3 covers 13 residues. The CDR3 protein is CASTRLLEWGYTF. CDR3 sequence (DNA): TGTGCCAGCACCCGGCTCCTAGAGTGGGGCTACACCTTC.

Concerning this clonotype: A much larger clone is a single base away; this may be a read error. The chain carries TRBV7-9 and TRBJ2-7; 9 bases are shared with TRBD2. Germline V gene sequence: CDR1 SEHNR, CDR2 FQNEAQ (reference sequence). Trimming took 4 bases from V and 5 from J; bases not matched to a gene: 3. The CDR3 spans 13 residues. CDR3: CASSSSSGDEQYF. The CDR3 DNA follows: TGTGCCAGCAGCTCCTCTAGCGGGGACGAGCAGTACTTC.

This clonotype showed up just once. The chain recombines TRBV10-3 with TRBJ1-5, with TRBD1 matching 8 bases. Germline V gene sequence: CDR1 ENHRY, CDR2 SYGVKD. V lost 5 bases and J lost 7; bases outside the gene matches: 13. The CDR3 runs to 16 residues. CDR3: CAISQGQGRGGQPQHF. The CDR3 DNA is TGTGCCATCAGTCAAGGACAGGGCAGAGGTGGGCAGCCCCAGCATTTT.

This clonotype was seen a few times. The DNA of the CDR3 is TGTGCCAGCGGACGAGGGGGCGGGTATGGCTACACCTTC. It yields the protein CASGRGGGYGYTF. V usage is TRBV10-3 and J usage is TRBJ1-2; 7 bases are a match to TRBD1. The CDR3 extends over 13 amino acids. Trimming at V came to 10 bases and at J to 5 bases, leaving 10 bases not matched to a gene. Germline V gives CDR1 ENHRY, CDR2 SYGVKD.

CDR3 coding DNA: TGTGCCAGCAGCCAAATTCTTAACAATGAGCAGTTCTTC. This encodes CASSQILNNEQFF. The chain uses TRBV7-2 and TRBJ2-1, with unresolved D. The germline V gene encodes CDR1 SGHTA and CDR2 FQGNSA. The CDR3 consists of 13 residues. V lost 5 bases, J lost 5 bases, and 10 bases lay in between. Complete variable domain (other parts from reference TRBV7-2 and TRBJ2-1): GAGVSQSPSNKVTEKGKDVELRCDPISGHTALYWYRQSLGQGLEFLIYFQGNSAPDKSGLPSDRFSAERTGGSVSTLTIQRTQQEDSAVYLCASSQILNNEQFFGPGTRLTVL.

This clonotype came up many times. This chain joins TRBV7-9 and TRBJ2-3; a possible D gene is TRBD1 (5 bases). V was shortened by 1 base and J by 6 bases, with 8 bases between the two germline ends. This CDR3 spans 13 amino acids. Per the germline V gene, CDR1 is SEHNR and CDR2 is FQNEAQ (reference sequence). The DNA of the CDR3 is TGTGCCAGCAGCTTAGTCAGGGCCGATACGCAGTATTTT. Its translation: CASSLVRADTQYF. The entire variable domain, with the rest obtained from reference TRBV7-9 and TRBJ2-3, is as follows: DTGVSQNPRHKITKRGQNVTFRCDPISEHNRLYWYRQTLGQGPEFLTYFQNEAQLEKSRLLSDRFSAERPKGSFSTLEIQRTEQGDSAMYLCASSLVRADTQYFGPGTRLTVL.

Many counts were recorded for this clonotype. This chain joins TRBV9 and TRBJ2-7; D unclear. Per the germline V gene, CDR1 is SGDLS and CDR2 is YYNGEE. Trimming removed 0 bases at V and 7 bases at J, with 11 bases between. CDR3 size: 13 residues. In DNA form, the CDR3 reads TGTGCCAGCAGCGTAGTGGCAGAAGGGGAGCAGTACTTC. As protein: CASSVVAEGEQYF.

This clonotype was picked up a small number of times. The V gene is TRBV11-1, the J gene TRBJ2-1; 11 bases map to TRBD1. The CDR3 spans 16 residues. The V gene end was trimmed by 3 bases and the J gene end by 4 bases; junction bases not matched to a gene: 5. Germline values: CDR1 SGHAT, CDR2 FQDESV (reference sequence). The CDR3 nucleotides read TGTGCCAGCAGCTTGCCGGGACAGGGGGAATACAATGAGCAGTTCTTC. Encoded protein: CASSLPGQGEYNEQFF.